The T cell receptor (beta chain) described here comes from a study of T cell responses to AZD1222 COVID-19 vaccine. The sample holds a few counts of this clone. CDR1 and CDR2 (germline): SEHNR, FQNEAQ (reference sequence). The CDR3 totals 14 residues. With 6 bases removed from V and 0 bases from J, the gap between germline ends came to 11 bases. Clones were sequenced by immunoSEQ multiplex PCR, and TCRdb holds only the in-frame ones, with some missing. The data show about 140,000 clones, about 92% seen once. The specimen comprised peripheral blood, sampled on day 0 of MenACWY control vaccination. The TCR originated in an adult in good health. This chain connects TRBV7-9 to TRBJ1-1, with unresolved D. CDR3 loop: CASRYPDLNTEAFF. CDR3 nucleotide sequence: TGTGCCAGCAGGTATCCCGACCTGAACACTGAAGCTTTCTTT.